The 16 T cell receptor beta chains reported below all come from one sample, sequenced in a study of T cell repertoires in aging, cancer and after chemotherapy. The template was genomic DNA from peripheral blood, not RNA. A mixed TRB-A/B primer pool amplified rearranged TRB by multiplex touch-down PCR. TCRdb fed the multiplex PCR reads into MiXCR, producing one record per CDR3 protein. The table records over 8,500 distinct CDR3 sequences, 40% to 45% of them present only once. Sequenced: blood. The receptors derive from a human donor in good health.

The chain carries TRBV12-3 or TRBV12-4 and TRBJ1-6; D unresolved. Trimming left V 4 bases short and J 1 base short, with 11 bases between. The CDR3 runs to 16 residues. The CDR3 DNA is TGTGCCAGCAGTTACTCGGGTGGGTCCTATAATTCACCCCTCCACTTT. Amino acids: CASSYSGGSYNSPLHF.

The chain couples TRBV7-9 to TRBJ2-5; 13 bases agree with TRBD2. Trimming removed 5 bases from V and 4 bases from J; junction bases left unmatched: 7. There are 16 residues in the CDR3. Germline V lookup: CDR1 SEHNR, CDR2 FQNEAQ (reference sequence). The CDR3 spells CASSPGLAGEAETQYF. DNA for the CDR3: TGTGCCAGCAGCCCCGGACTAGCGGGAGAGGCAGAGACCCAGTACTTC.

This clonotype was detected a few times. This sequence joins TRBV20-1 and TRBJ2-7; 10 nucleotides line up with TRBD1. CDR1 and CDR2 (germline): DFQATT, SNEGSKA (reference sequence). The length of the CDR3 is 16 residues. V trimming: 3 bases; J trimming: 3 bases; junction bases outside the gene matches: 11. This chain's CDR3 is CSASYYRDRGNYEQYF. The CDR3 DNA is TGCAGTGCTAGTTATTACCGGGACAGGGGAAACTACGAGCAGTACTTC.

The sample holds a few counts of this clonotype. This rearrangement joins TRBV20-1 to TRBJ1-3; D unresolved. Per germline, CDR1 DFQATT and CDR2 SNEGSKA (reference sequence). The CDR3 length is 13 residues. The V end lost 6 bases, the J end lost 2 bases, and 11 bases lay between the germline ends. CDR3 sequence (DNA): TGCAGTGCCCTTCTAACACCTGGAAACACCATATATTTT. As protein: CSALLTPGNTIYF.

This chain links TRBV7-3 with TRBJ2-3; D might be TRBD2 (6 bases). This CDR3 has 14 amino acids. V lost 4 bases, J lost 0 bases, and 8 bases lay in between. The germline CDR1 and CDR2 sequences are SGHTA and FQGTGA. The CDR3 nucleotides read TGTGCCAGCAGCTCGACTAGGAGCACAGATACGCAGTATTTT. Translated: CASSSTRSTDTQYF. The variable domain in full, with the rest retrieved from reference TRBV7-3 and TRBJ2-3, is GAGVSQTPSNKVTEKGKYVELRCDPISGHTALYWYRQSLGQGPEFLIYFQGTGAADDSGLPNDRFFAVRPEGSVSTLKIQRTERGDSAVYLCASSSTRSTDTQYFGPGTRLTVL.

This clonotype was counted a few times. The V and J genes are TRBV19 and TRBJ2-7, with 9 bases matching TRBD1. V trimming: 9 bases; J trimming: 4 bases; junction bases outside the gene matches: 7. The length of the CDR3 is 13 residues. Germline-derived CDR1 and CDR2 are LNHDA and SQIVND (reference sequence). The CDR3 nucleotides are TGTGCCAGCTCGCCGGACAGGGGATACGAGCAGTACTTC. It specifies CASSPDRGYEQYF. Filled out from reference TRBV19 and TRBJ2-7, the complete variable domain reads DGGITQSPKYLFRKEGQNVTLSCEQNLNHDAMYWYRQDPGQGLRLIYYSQIVNDFQKGDIAEGYSVSREKKESFPLTVTSAQKNPTAFYLCASSPDRGYEQYFGPGTRLTVT.

The chain joins TRBV30 to TRBJ1-2, with a possible D match to TRBD1 (5 bases). This CDR3 is built from 14 residues. CDR1 is GTSNPN and CDR2 is SVGIG in the germline V gene (reference sequence). The V gene lost 0 bases and the J gene lost 7 bases, with 15 bases spanning the gap. DNA for the CDR3: TGTGCCTGGAGTGTTCGGCGGGGGGGATCTGGCTACACCTTC. Amino acids: CAWSVRRGGSGYTF.

The chain uses TRBV6-2 or TRBV6-3 and TRBJ2-2; D is perhaps TRBD2 (6 bases). From germline, CDR1 is MNHEY and CDR2 SVGEGT. The CDR3 loop spans 13 amino acids. The V end was cut by 11 bases, the J end by 4 bases, with 14 bases between. CDR3 bases: TGTGCCGGCCGGGACTCGGGCACCGGGGAGCTGTTTTTT. Translating it yields CAGRDSGTGELFF.

A few counts support this clonotype. This chain uses TRBV30 with TRBJ2-3; no clear D gene. The CDR3 spans 11 residues. The ends were cut back, 0 bases at V and 6 bases at J, with 4 bases in the middle. Per the germline V gene, CDR1 is GTSNPN and CDR2 is SVGIG (reference sequence). The CDR3 is CAWSVPDTQYF. In nucleotides, the CDR3 is TGTGCCTGGAGTGTTCCCGATACGCAGTATTTT.

The chain is built from TRBV20-1 and TRBJ2-7, with 11 bases identical to TRBD2. Germline V gene lookup returns CDR1 DFQATT and CDR2 SNEGSKA (reference sequence). J was trimmed by 3 bases and V by 4 bases; bases with no gene match: 11. The CDR3 runs 16 residues. DNA of the CDR3: TGCAGTGCTACAGTACTAGCGGGAGCTCATAGCTACGAGCAGTACTTC. Encoded protein: CSATVLAGAHSYEQYF.

The CDR3 DNA follows: TGTGCCAGCAGTAGCGAGGGGATAGCGAACACCGGGGAGCTGTTTTTT. It is translated as CASSSEGIANTGELFF. This sequence joins TRBV2 and TRBJ2-2, with D perhaps matching TRBD1 or TRBD2 (5 bases each). CDR3 length: 16 residues. Trimming removed 5 bases at V and 0 bases at J, with 13 bases between. Germline assignment: CDR1 SNHLY and CDR2 FYNNEI.

This chain links TRBV12-3 or TRBV12-4 with TRBJ1-3; a possible D gene is TRBD1 (5 bases). Trimming cost V 3 bases and J 7 bases, with 13 bases left between them. The CDR3 totals 14 residues. CDR3: CASSFLGGRNTIYF. The CDR3 DNA follows: TGTGCCAGCAGTTTCTTGGGGGGTCGGAACACCATATATTTT.

The chain has TRBV12-3 or TRBV12-4 and TRBJ1-2; no reliable D call. V lost 3 bases to trimming and J lost 0 bases, with 11 bases between them. CDR3 size: 15 residues. CDR3 in amino acids: CASSFAGQSNYGYTF. As DNA, the CDR3 is TGTGCCAGCAGTTTTGCGGGTCAATCTAACTATGGCTACACCTTC.

The chain carries TRBV19 and TRBJ2-2; 12 bases fit TRBD2. Germline trimming cut 5 bases from V and 10 bases from J; bases unmatched to any gene: 11. In germline, CDR1 is LNHDA, CDR2 SQIVND (reference sequence). The CDR3 spans 16 residues. Here the CDR3 reads CASSLRLAGVLEELFF. Written as DNA, the CDR3 is TGTGCCAGTAGTTTACGACTAGCGGGAGTCCTGGAGGAGCTGTTTTTT.

The chain is built from TRBV7-3 and TRBJ2-2; D not certain. V was cut by 8 bases and J by 4 bases, with 14 bases left in between. Germline-derived CDR1 and CDR2 are SGHTA and FQGTGA. The CDR3 has 14 residues. The chain's CDR3 is CASASYSLTGELFF. In nucleotides, the CDR3 is TGTGCCAGCGCTTCTTACAGCCTCACCGGGGAGCTGTTTTTT.

CDR3 region: CASKGLGTGHSNQPQHF. As DNA, the CDR3 is TGTGCCAGCAAGGGTCTCGGGACAGGGCATAGCAATCAGCCCCAGCATTTT. The V gene is TRBV6-1, the J gene TRBJ1-5; 9 bases are a match to TRBD1. The ends lost 7 bases at V and 0 bases at J; junction bases unmatched: 10. The CDR3 is 17 residues long. CDR1 is MNHNS, CDR2 SASEGT, per germline.